One and the same sample provided the 14 T cell receptor beta chains below, sequenced in a study of T cell responses to AZD1222 COVID-19 vaccine. Assay used: immunoSEQ multiplex PCR; TCRdb lists only in-frame clones, some missing. In the table there are roughly 80,000 clones, approximately 90% of which are singletons. The specimen was peripheral blood, collected 28 days after the second AZD1222 dose. The receptor set was obtained from an adult who received the AZD1222 COVID-19 vaccine.

The chain is built from TRBV24-1 and TRBJ2-1; perhaps TRBD2 as D (6 bases). From germline, CDR1 is KGHDR and CDR2 SFDVKD. The V end lost 5 bases, the J end lost 9 bases, and 16 bases lay between the germline ends. The CDR3 contains 14 residues. As DNA, the CDR3 is TGTGCCACCAGTGGCAGTCCAGCGGGTCCTGAGCAGTTCTTC. Protein: CATSGSPAGPEQFF.

This clone was observed a single time. The chain couples TRBV7-3 to TRBJ2-5; 7 bases are a match to TRBD1. From germline, CDR1 is SGHTA and CDR2 FQGTGA. The CDR3 consists of 14 residues. Unmatched junction bases numbered 8, after V lost 5 bases and J lost 5 bases. Written as DNA, the CDR3 is TGTGCCAGCAGCGCAAACAGGGGTGGTGAGACCCAGTACTTC. Protein: CASSANRGGETQYF.

The chain joins TRBV19 to TRBJ1-6; 10 bases line up with TRBD1. Germline V gene lookup returns CDR1 LNHDA and CDR2 SQIVND (reference sequence). This CDR3 region has 16 residues. Losses at the gene ends were 6 bases for V and 9 bases for J; bases not matched to a gene: 11. Here the CDR3 reads CASREPGQGKGSPLHF. The DNA for the CDR3 is TGTGCCAGTAGGGAACCGGGACAGGGGAAAGGTTCACCCCTCCACTTT.

The rearrangement links TRBV5-1 to TRBJ2-1, with 9 positions matching TRBD2. There are 16 residues in the CDR3. Germline V CDR1 and CDR2: SGHRS, YFSETQ. V gave up 1 base and J gave up 6 bases; unmatched junction bases: 8. Here the CDR3 DNA reads TGCGCCAGCAGCTTGTCGGGACTAGCCACCGGCAATGAGCAGTTCTTC. It yields the protein CASSLSGLATGNEQFF.

In its sample, this clone was seen once. The chain recombines TRBV27 with TRBJ2-3; TRBD2 might be the D (6 bases). This CDR3 is 11 amino acids long. With 8 bases removed from V and 5 bases from J, the gap between germline ends came to 8 bases. Germline V lookup: CDR1 MNHEY, CDR2 SMNVEV (reference sequence). The CDR3 DNA reads TGTGCCAGCTCGGAGGGAGATACGCAGTATTTT. Protein sequence: CASSEGDTQYF.

V and J are TRBV11-1 and TRBJ1-1; D might be TRBD1 (6 bases). Per germline, CDR1 SGHAT and CDR2 FQDESV (reference sequence). V was cut by 2 bases and J by 3 bases, with 16 bases left in between. This CDR3 contains 16 residues. The DNA for the CDR3 is TGTGCCAGCAGCTTAAGCAGGGGAGTAGAGGACACTGAAGCTTTCTTT. Its protein is CASSLSRGVEDTEAFF. Using reference TRBV11-1 and TRBJ1-1 for the parts outside the CDR3, the full variable domain is EAEVAQSPRYKITEKSQAVAFWCDPISGHATLYWYRQILGQGPELLVQFQDESVVDDSQLPKDRFSAERLKGVDSTLKIQPAELGDSAMYLCASSLSRGVEDTEAFFGQGTRLTVV.

This chain links TRBV4-1 with TRBJ2-7; 9 bases fit TRBD1. The CDR3 is 13 amino acids. Germline CDR1 is MGHRA and CDR2 is YSYEKL. Losses at the gene ends were 5 bases for V and 2 bases for J; bases not matched to a gene: 1. Here the CDR3 DNA reads TGCGCCAGCAGCAGACAGGGGGCCTACGAGCAGTACTTC. Translation gives CASSRQGAYEQYF.

The chain is built from TRBV4-2 and TRBJ1-5; TRBD1 matches at 10 bases. Germline CDR1 is LGHNA and CDR2 is YNFKEQ. This CDR3 is built from 15 residues. The J segment lost 4 bases and the V segment lost 1 base, leaving 1 base of the junction unmatched. CDR3 coding DNA: TGTGCCAGCAGCCAAGGGACAGGGGGGAATCAGCCCCAGCATTTT. The encoded protein is CASSQGTGGNQPQHF.

This clone showed up just once. Sequence at one end of the junction differs from germline and may be a read error. The chain uses TRBV6-1 and TRBJ1-4; D gene unclear. CDR3 length: 14 residues. Per germline, CDR1 MNHNS and CDR2 SASEGT. As DNA, the CDR3 is TGTGCCAGCAGGGAAGGGTTTAGCGATGAAAAACTGTTTTTT. Residues: CASREGFSDEKLFF.

The rearrangement links TRBV2 to TRBJ1-4; 8 bases are a match to TRBD1. After removal of 4 bases from V and 3 bases from J, the junction contained 7 bases not matched to a gene. The CDR3 spans 16 residues. In germline, CDR1 is SNHLY, CDR2 FYNNEI. CDR3 residues: CASSVRTGLANEKLFF. Written as DNA, the CDR3 is TGTGCCAGCAGTGTAAGGACAGGGCTAGCTAATGAAAAACTGTTTTTT.

The table lists this clone with a few counts. This rearrangement joins TRBV2 to TRBJ1-1; 7 bases match TRBD1. V was clipped by 8 bases and J by 6 bases; unmatched bases: 9. CDR1 is SNHLY, CDR2 FYNNEI, per germline. The CDR3 extends over 13 amino acids. The CDR3, as DNA: TGTGCCAGCCGGTCCCAGGGGGGCCCTGAAGCTTTCTTT. It translates to CASRSQGGPEAFF.

V usage is TRBV6-5 and J usage is TRBJ1-2; the match to TRBD1 covers 7 bases. CDR3 size: 15 residues. V trimming: 2 bases; J trimming: 8 bases; junction bases outside the gene matches: 11. Germline values: CDR1 MNHEY, CDR2 SVGAGI. The CDR3 is CASSYRDSRTGGYTF. The DNA of the CDR3 is TGTGCCAGCAGTTACCGGGACAGCAGGACTGGGGGCTACACCTTC.

This rearrangement joins TRBV3-1 (or the pseudogene TRBV3-2) to TRBJ1-5; D not certain. The CDR3 has 13 residues. Germline CDR1 and CDR2: LGHDT and YNNKEL (reference sequence). V was cut by 0 bases and J by 2 bases, with 2 bases left in between. CDR3 in amino acids: CASSQERNQPQHF. The CDR3 nucleotides read TGTGCCAGCAGCCAAGAACGCAATCAGCCCCAGCATTTT.

This clone was observed a few times. V gene TRBV2 combines with J gene TRBJ1-5; 7 bases agree with TRBD1. The CDR3 covers 13 residues. Germline V gene lookup returns CDR1 SNHLY and CDR2 FYNNEI. V gave up 5 bases and J gave up 6 bases; unmatched junction bases: 4. CDR3: CASSYRGSQPQHF. In DNA form, the CDR3 reads TGTGCCAGCAGTTACAGGGGAAGTCAGCCCCAGCATTTT.